The T cell receptor beta chain described here comes from a study of blood T cells in healthy people across ages. It was with a sample-barcoded 5' primer and a J-beta primer mix that a second PCR of about 7 to 12 cycles was run. TCRdb processed the 5' RACE reads anew with MiXCR; each CDR3 protein has one entry. There are about 1.7 million distinct CDR3 sequences in the sample; 28% occur only once, and less than 9.5% lies in the top ten. V was clipped by 3 bases and J by 6 bases, with 10 bases between them. CDR3 size: 13 residues. The germline V gene has CDR1 SGHAT and CDR2 FQNNGV. The sample taken for sequencing was blood. The clonotype originates from a woman aged 30 to 39 in good health. The chain is built from TRBV11-2 and TRBJ2-3, with a possible D match to TRBD1 (6 bases). CDR3 in DNA: TGTGCCAGCAGCTTTACAGGGTTCGATACGCAGTATTTT. Translation: CASSFTGFDTQYF.